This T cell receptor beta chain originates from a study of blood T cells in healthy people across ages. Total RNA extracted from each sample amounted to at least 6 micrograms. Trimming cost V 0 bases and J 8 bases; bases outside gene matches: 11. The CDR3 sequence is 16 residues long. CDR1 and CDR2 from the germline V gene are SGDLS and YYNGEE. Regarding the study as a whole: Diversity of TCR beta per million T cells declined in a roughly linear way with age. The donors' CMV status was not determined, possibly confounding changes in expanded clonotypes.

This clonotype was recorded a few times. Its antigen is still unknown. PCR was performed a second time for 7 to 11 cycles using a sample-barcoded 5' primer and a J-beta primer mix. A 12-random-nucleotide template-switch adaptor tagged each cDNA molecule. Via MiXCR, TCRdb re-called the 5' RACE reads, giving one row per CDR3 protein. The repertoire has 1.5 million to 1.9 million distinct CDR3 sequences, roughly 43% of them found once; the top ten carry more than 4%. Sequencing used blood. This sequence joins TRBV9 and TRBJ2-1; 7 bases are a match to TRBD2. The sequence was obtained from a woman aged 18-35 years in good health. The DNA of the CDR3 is TGTGCCAGCAGCGTAGACCCTAGCGGCCTGGGCGATGAGCAGTTCTTC. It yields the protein CASSVDPSGLGDEQFF.